The entry that follows covers one T cell receptor (beta chain) sequence. Deletions cut 3 bases from V and 2 bases from J, with 14 bases between. CDR1 and CDR2 (germline): LNHDA, SQIVND (reference sequence). This CDR3 spans 16 amino acids. Original data processing: Counts of nucleated cells, estimated from reference gene primer amplification, were obtained. This table comes from immunoSEQ multiplex PCR, and its TCRdb copy is limited to in-frame clones, with some not included. D and trimming were read from the DNA, whereas the V and J calls and clone size are those reported in that table. The sample yields around 200,000 clones, roughly four fifths seen once. The data belong to a study of blood T cell repertoires in COVID-19. Study-wide background: There were acute and convalescent COVID-19 samples, and they came from the United States, Italy and Spain. PBMCs, B-cell-depleted T cells, or T cells provided the cDNA or gDNA that made up the material.

The TCR was taken from a woman in her forties with acute or convalescent COVID-19. The rearrangement joins TRBV19 to TRBJ1-5; D is possibly TRBD1 (6 bases). Sequenced: peripheral blood. In nucleotides, the CDR3 is TGTGCCAGTAGTATCAGGGGTGAGGGGGGCAATCAGCCCCAGCATTTT. Encoded protein: CASSIRGEGGNQPQHF.